This TCR beta chain was sequenced for a study of CD8 T cells in ankylosing spondylitis. General study points: Apparently characteristic of ankylosing spondylitis blood was a TCR beta motif (fewer than ten highly homologous variants).

This clonotype was seen more than once but under ten times. Its antigen remains unidentified. This CDR3 spans 13 amino acids. Germline values: CDR1 SQVTM, CDR2 ANQGSEA. V was shortened by 1 base and J by 0 bases, with 7 bases between the two germline ends. Each TCR beta library was made by quantitative 5'-RACE that incorporated molecular barcodes. TCRdb analysed the 5' RACE reads with MiXCR anew, one entry per CDR3 protein. This table has a few hundred thousand distinct CDR3 sequences, 15% to 20% appearing once. Specimen: blood, either unsorted or a sorted T cell fraction (not recorded which). The source of this sequence is a male donor with ankylosing spondylitis or in good health (not recorded which). The chain couples TRBV29-1 to TRBJ2-7; no clear D. CDR3 amino acids: CSVEGIDSYEQYF. For the CDR3, the DNA is TGCAGCGTTGAAGGAATAGACTCCTACGAGCAGTACTTC.